Sequencing of this TCR beta chain was carried out in a study of blood T cell repertoires in COVID-19. This CDR3 comprises 14 residues. Trimming stripped 2 bases from V and 4 bases from J, with 9 bases between. Germline V lookup: CDR1 KGHDR, CDR2 SFDVKD. TCRdb's table, derived via immunoSEQ multiplex PCR, lists solely in-frame clones and lacks some. This sample has 290,000 or so clones; around 87% occur once, and the top ten carry 2% to 3%. The chain joins TRBV24-1 to TRBJ2-3, with TRBD2 as a possible D gene (5 bases). The sample taken for sequencing was peripheral blood. This TCR was sampled from a man in his late teens or twenties with active or convalescent COVID-19. This CDR3 reads CATSDSRGPDTQYF. CDR3 nucleotides: TGTGCCACCAGTGATTCCCGAGGGCCAGATACGCAGTATTTT.